Each of the 26 T cell receptor beta chains below was sequenced from the same sample in a study of memory CD4+ T cells and cytomegalovirus serostatus. Single viable CD3+CD4+CD8-CD45RO+ cells were sorted as the memory CD4+ T cells. TCRdb keeps only in-frame clones here, not all; method: immunoSEQ multiplex PCR. The sample consists of about 60,000 clones, less than 80% of them appearing once. The sequenced material came from memory CD4+ T cells from blood. These receptors all stem from an adult in good health and CMV-seronegative.

This chain connects TRBV5-1 to TRBJ2-7; 9 bases align to TRBD1. The V segment lost 2 bases and the J segment 6 bases; nucleotides outside the gene matches: 12. The CDR3 is made up of 16 amino acids. Germline-derived CDR1 and CDR2 are SGHRS and YFSETQ. Here the CDR3 DNA reads TGCGCCAGCAGCTTCCGGACAGGGGACTCATCCGGCGAGCAGTACTTC. Translating it yields CASSFRTGDSSGEQYF.

The chain is built from TRBV4-1 and TRBJ2-3, with 7 bases lining up with TRBD2. Germline CDR1 is MGHRA and CDR2 is YSYEKL. Trimming removed 4 bases from V and 4 bases from J; junction bases left unmatched: 8. CDR3 length: 15 residues. CDR3 in DNA: TGCGCCAGCAGCCCTACTAGCGCGGTCCCAGATACGCAGTATTTT. This codes for CASSPTSAVPDTQYF.

By sample share, this clone is medium-sized. The chain links TRBV30 to TRBJ1-4; possibly TRBD1 for D (6 bases). Trimming removed 4 bases at V and 0 bases at J, with 15 bases between. CDR1 and CDR2 from the germline V gene are GTSNPN and SVGIG (reference sequence). This CDR3 has 16 amino acids. CDR3 coding DNA: TGTGCCTGGACCCGGACAGCCTCTTCAACTAATGAAAAACTGTTTTTT. This encodes CAWTRTASSTNEKLFF.

CDR3 DNA: TGTGCCAGCAGCTTGAGGTCCCGGGGCACTGAAGCTTTCTTT. Protein product: CASSLRSRGTEAFF. The rearrangement uses TRBV5-6 and TRBJ1-1; D remains unclear. Between the trimmed V and J ends, which lost 1 base and 4 bases, there was a span of 11 bases. The CDR3 is made up of 14 amino acids. The germline V gene encodes CDR1 SGHDT and CDR2 YYEEEE.

This clone is medium-sized. This sequence joins TRBV6-5 and TRBJ1-2; TRBD1 aligns across 8 bases. The germline CDR1 and CDR2 sequences are MNHEY and SVGAGI. The CDR3 consists of 12 residues. The V and J ends lost 6 bases and 7 bases, in that order; junction bases with no gene match: 4. The CDR3 region has the DNA TGTGCCAGCAGCTTCACAGGGGGTGGCTACACCTTC. Translated: CASSFTGGGYTF.

This clone was counted a few times. The V call is TRBV13, the J call TRBJ2-7; possibly TRBD2 for D (6 bases). V was shortened by 7 bases and J by 5 bases, with 15 bases between the two germline ends. Germline loops: CDR1 PRHDT, CDR2 FYEKMQ (reference sequence). The CDR3 sequence is 13 residues long. The CDR3 is CASTHRAGNEQYF. CDR3 nucleotide sequence: TGTGCCAGCACCCACCGGGCGGGGAACGAGCAGTACTTC.

Here the CDR3 reads CASSPGQVGQYF. The CDR3 DNA sequence: TGTGCCAGCAGCCCCGGACAGGTCGGGCAGTACTTC. The chain joins TRBV7-9 to TRBJ2-7; 7 positions agree with TRBD1. The CDR3 has 12 residues. V lost 5 bases to trimming and J lost 9 bases; unmatched junction nucleotides: 7. CDR1 and CDR2 from the germline V gene are SEHNR and FQNEAQ (reference sequence).

V usage is TRBV18 and J usage is TRBJ2-2; 7 bases match TRBD2. This CDR3 is built from 15 residues. The germline V gene encodes CDR1 KGHSH and CDR2 LQKENI. Germline trimming cut 0 bases from V and 4 bases from J; bases unmatched to any gene: 2. CDR3 residues: CASSPPSGFTGELFF. CDR3 nucleotide sequence: TGTGCCAGCTCACCACCTAGCGGGTTCACCGGGGAGCTGTTTTTT.

The chain is built from TRBV4-1 and TRBJ2-3; 7 bases are a match to TRBD2. The V and J ends lost 1 base and 2 bases, in that order; junction bases with no gene match: 6. There are 16 residues in the CDR3. Germline V gene lookup returns CDR1 MGHRA and CDR2 YSYEKL. The CDR3 DNA reads as TGCGCCAGCAGCCAAGCTCTAGCGGCAAACACAGATACGCAGTATTTT. This encodes CASSQALAANTDTQYF.

The gene calls are TRBV10-2 and TRBJ2-7; possibly TRBD2 for D (6 bases). This CDR3 is built from 15 residues. Trimming left V 2 bases short and J 4 bases short, with 15 bases between. Per germline, CDR1 WSHSY and CDR2 SAAADI. CDR3 bases: TGCGCCAGCAGTGAGACAACGGGTGCGGGGTACGAGCAGTACTTC. It codes for CASSETTGAGYEQYF.

The chain carries TRBV10-3 and TRBJ2-7, with D possibly being TRBD2 (5 bases). The CDR3 extends over 12 amino acids. Trimming cost V 6 bases and J 4 bases, with 10 bases left between them. Germline values: CDR1 ENHRY, CDR2 SYGVKD. The CDR3 DNA sequence: TGTGCCATCAGCGGGGATACATACGAGCAGTACTTC. It yields the protein CAISGDTYEQYF.

The sample holds a few counts of this clone. The chain links TRBV4-1 to TRBJ1-5; 7 bases agree with TRBD1. Germline V gene data show CDR1 as MGHRA and CDR2 as YSYEKL. Trimming removed 1 base from V and 3 bases from J; junction bases left unmatched: 12. The length of the CDR3 is 18 residues. The CDR3 nucleotides are TGCGCCAGCAGCCAAGGTGGAGGGGGCGGCGGGATCAATCAGCCCCAGCATTTT. This encodes CASSQGGGGGGINQPQHF.

The chain joins TRBV4-1 to TRBJ2-7, with 8 bases that match TRBD2. V lost 2 bases and J lost 1; bases outside the gene matches: 7. Germline V gene data show CDR1 as MGHRA and CDR2 as YSYEKL. CDR3 length: 16 amino acids. The CDR3 nucleotides are TGCGCCAGCAGCCAAAGAAGCGGGGGTAGATCCTACGAGCAGTACTTC. This gives the protein CASSQRSGGRSYEQYF.

The J gene is TRBJ2-4, the V gene TRBV6-5; 7 bases are a match to TRBD1. V shed 5 bases and J 4 bases; nucleotides not matched to a gene: 5. In germline, CDR1 is MNHEY, CDR2 SVGAGI. CDR3 length equals 14 residues. The CDR3 nucleotides read TGTGCCAGCAGTAGGGACAGTAAGAAAAACATTCAGTACTTC. Translated, it gives CASSRDSKKNIQYF.

The rearrangement uses TRBV7-2 and TRBJ1-1; D is undetermined. CDR3 size: 17 residues. Trimming took 5 bases from V and 0 from J, leaving 19 bases between them. Germline-derived CDR1 and CDR2 are SGHTA and FQGNSA. The DNA of the CDR3 is TGTGCCAGCAGCCTGGCCGTAAGTCAGCTAATGAACACTGAAGCTTTCTTT. It is translated as CASSLAVSQLMNTEAFF.

The chain couples TRBV5-4 to TRBJ1-1; D may be TRBD1 (6 bases). The germline CDR1 and CDR2 sequences are SGHNT and YYREEE (reference sequence). Trimming took 6 bases from V and 4 from J, leaving 22 bases between them. The CDR3 sequence is 16 residues long. The CDR3 DNA reads TGTGCCAGCACCCCACGGCAGGGGTTGCCGGGCACTGAAGCTTTCTTT. This gives the protein CASTPRQGLPGTEAFF.

V and J are TRBV6-1 and TRBJ2-5; D is perhaps TRBD2 (7 bases). V dropped 8 bases and J dropped 4 bases, with 17 bases sitting between them. CDR3 size: 14 residues. Per the germline V gene, CDR1 is MNHNS and CDR2 is SASEGT. The DNA of the CDR3 is TGTGCCAGCGGCGGGGGCTGGGGGAGAGAGACCCAGTACTTC. Amino acids: CASGGGWGRETQYF.

This clone was counted a few times. The chain uses TRBV25-1 and TRBJ1-6, with 8 bases matching TRBD1. The ends lost 6 bases at V and 8 bases at J; junction bases unmatched: 6. The CDR3 is 14 residues long. Germline V lookup: CDR1 MGHDK, CDR2 SYGVNS. The CDR3 coding sequence is TGTGCCAGCAGGTCAGGGGGCGCATATTCACCCCTCCACTTT. Translation: CASRSGGAYSPLHF.

The chain has TRBV5-6 and TRBJ1-6, with D unresolved. The CDR3 is 14 amino acids. V shed 4 bases and J shed 0 bases, with 5 bases lying between them. CDR1 SGHDT and CDR2 YYEEEE come from the germline V gene. The chain's CDR3 is CASSLDSYNSPLHF. The DNA of the CDR3 is TGTGCCAGCAGCCTCGACTCCTATAATTCACCCCTCCACTTT.

The gene calls are TRBV5-4 and TRBJ1-4; D is possibly TRBD1 (5 bases). Per germline, CDR1 SGHNT and CDR2 YYREEE (reference sequence). CDR3 size: 15 residues. V lost 4 bases, J lost 8 bases, and 18 bases lay in between. Here the CDR3 reads CASSRGMGGNEKLFF. CDR3 DNA sequence: TGTGCCAGCAGCCGAGGGATGGGGGGGAACGAAAAACTGTTTTTT.

The chain couples TRBV6-6 to TRBJ1-6; D may be TRBD1 (5 bases). The CDR3 length is 16 residues. Germline lookup yields CDR1 MNHNY and CDR2 SVGAGI (reference sequence). V was clipped by 5 bases and J by 6 bases, with 17 bases between them. The CDR3 DNA reads as TGTGCCAGCAGTACCTCCCAGGGCCTAGTTAATTCACCCCTCCACTTT. Protein product: CASSTSQGLVNSPLHF.

The rearrangement links TRBV6-1 to TRBJ2-2, with 8 bases fitting TRBD1. CDR1 and CDR2 from the germline V gene are MNHNS and SASEGT. V lost 7 bases and J lost 4; bases outside the gene matches: 5. This CDR3 contains 14 residues. CDR3 loop: CASTRTGTTGELFF. Here the CDR3 DNA reads TGTGCCAGCACCCGGACAGGGACCACCGGGGAGCTGTTTTTT.

This clone was detected once. The V call is TRBV18, the J call TRBJ1-5; possibly TRBD1 for D (5 bases). The CDR3 length is 13 residues. Germline CDR1 KGHSH, CDR2 LQKENI. V gave up 4 bases and J gave up 4 bases, with 8 bases separating them. CDR3 nucleotide sequence: TGTGCCAGCTCACGAGGGGAGAATCAGCCCCAGCATTTT. Its translation: CASSRGENQPQHF. Full variable domain (outside the CDR3, taken from reference TRBV18 and TRBJ1-5): NAGVMQNPRHLVRRRGQEARLRCSPMKGHSHVYWYRQLPEEGLKFMVYLQKENIIDESGMPKERFSAEFPKEGPSILRIQQVVRGDSAAYFCASSRGENQPQHFGDGTRLSIL.

A single count supports this clone. J is TRBJ1-5 and V is TRBV7-8; D perhaps matches TRBD1 (5 bases). The CDR3 extends over 15 amino acids. V dropped 5 bases and J dropped 6 bases, with 17 bases sitting between them. CDR1 is SGHVS, CDR2 FQNEAQ, per germline. The CDR3 loop reads CASSPSQGIGQPQHF. CDR3 DNA: TGTGCCAGCAGCCCTAGCCAGGGCATCGGTCAGCCCCAGCATTTT.

The gene calls are TRBV5-1 and TRBJ1-2, with D unresolved. The CDR3 covers 13 residues. The V end was cut by 4 bases, the J end by 4 bases, with 11 bases between. CDR1 is SGHRS and CDR2 is YFSETQ in the germline V gene. Written as DNA, the CDR3 is TGCGCCAGCAGCCCGGGCGTCTCCTATGGCTACACCTTC. As protein: CASSPGVSYGYTF.

This rearrangement joins TRBV4-1 to TRBJ1-1, with D unclear. The CDR3 runs to 14 residues. V lost 6 bases, J lost 5 bases, and 16 bases lay in between. From germline, CDR1 is MGHRA and CDR2 YSYEKL. The CDR3 sequence: CASSHPEGFTEAFF. As DNA, the CDR3 is TGCGCCAGCAGTCACCCTGAAGGGTTTACTGAAGCTTTCTTT.